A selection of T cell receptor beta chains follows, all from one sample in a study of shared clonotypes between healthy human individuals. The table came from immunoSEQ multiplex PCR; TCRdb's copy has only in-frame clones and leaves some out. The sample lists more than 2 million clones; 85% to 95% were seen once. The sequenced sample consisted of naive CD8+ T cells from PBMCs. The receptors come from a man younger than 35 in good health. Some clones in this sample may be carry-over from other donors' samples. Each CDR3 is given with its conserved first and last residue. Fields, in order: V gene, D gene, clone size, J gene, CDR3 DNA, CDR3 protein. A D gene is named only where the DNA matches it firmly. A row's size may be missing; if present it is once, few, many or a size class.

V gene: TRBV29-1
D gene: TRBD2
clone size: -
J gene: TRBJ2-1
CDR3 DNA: TGCAGCGTTGCCGCGGGACTAGCGGGAGGGCGGTCCTACAATGAGCAGTTCTTC
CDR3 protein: CSVAAGLAGGRSYNEQFF

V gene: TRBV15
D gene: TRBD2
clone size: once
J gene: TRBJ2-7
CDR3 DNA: TGTGCCACCAGCAGGGCGGGAGTGGCCGAGCAGTACTTC
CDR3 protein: CATSRAGVAEQYF

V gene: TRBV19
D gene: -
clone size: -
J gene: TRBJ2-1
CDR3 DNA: TGTGCCAGTAGTACGGACTACCCCCCCTACAATGAGCAGTTCTTC
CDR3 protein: CASSTDYPPYNEQFF

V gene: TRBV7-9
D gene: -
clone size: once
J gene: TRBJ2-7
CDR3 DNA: TGTGCCAGCAGTCTAGGGGGACAACTCTACGAGCAGTACTTC
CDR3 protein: CASSLGGQLYEQYF

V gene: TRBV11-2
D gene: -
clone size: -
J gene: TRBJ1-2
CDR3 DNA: TGTGCCAGCAGCCCGACGACAAGGGCAGACTATGGCTACACCTTC
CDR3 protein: CASSPTTRADYGYTF

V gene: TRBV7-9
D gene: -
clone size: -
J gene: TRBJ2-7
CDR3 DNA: TGTGCCAGCAGCTTAATTGGGGCAGTTAACTCCTACGAGCAGTACTTC
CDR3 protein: CASSLIGAVNSYEQYF

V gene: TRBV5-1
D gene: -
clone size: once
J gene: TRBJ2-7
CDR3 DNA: TGCGCCAGCAGCTTTATTCTTCGCCTCTGGTCAATTCCCGGGACGGGAAGATACGAGCAGTACTTC
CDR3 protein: CASSFILRLWSIPGTGRYEQYF

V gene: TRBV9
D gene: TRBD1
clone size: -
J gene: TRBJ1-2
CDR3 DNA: TGTGCCAGCAGCGTAGATTACAGGGGGGAGAACTATGGCTACACCTTC
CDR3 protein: CASSVDYRGENYGYTF

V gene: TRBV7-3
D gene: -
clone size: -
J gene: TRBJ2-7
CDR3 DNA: TGTGCCAGCAGCTTACGTGGGTCACCCTACGAGCAGTACTTC
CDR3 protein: CASSLRGSPYEQYF

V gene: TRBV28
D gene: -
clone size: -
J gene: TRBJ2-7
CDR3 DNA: TGTGCCAGCAGTTTAATCACGGGAGCCTACGAGCAGTACTTC
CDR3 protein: CASSLITGAYEQYF

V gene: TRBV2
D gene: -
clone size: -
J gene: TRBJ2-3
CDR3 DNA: TGTGCCAGCAGTGAAGGGGTTAGCACAGATACGCAGTATTTT
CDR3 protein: CASSEGVSTDTQYF

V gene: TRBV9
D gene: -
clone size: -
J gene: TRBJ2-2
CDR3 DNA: TGTGCCAGCAGCGTAGCTCCCGGGGAGCTGTTTTTT
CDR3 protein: CASSVAPGELFF

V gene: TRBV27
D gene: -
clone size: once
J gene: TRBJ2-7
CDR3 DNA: TGTGCCAGCAGCCTGGTCCCCTCGCTCGAGCAGTACTTC
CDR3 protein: CASSLVPSLEQYF

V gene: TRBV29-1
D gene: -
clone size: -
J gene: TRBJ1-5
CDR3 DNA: TGCAGCGCTATGGGCAGCCCGGAAGGGGGGATTAGCAATCAGCCCCAGCATTTT
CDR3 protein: CSAMGSPEGGISNQPQHF

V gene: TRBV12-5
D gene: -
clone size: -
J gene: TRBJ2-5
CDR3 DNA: TGTGCTAGTGGTCAGTCAGCAGAGACCCAGTACTTC
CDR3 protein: CASGQSAETQYF

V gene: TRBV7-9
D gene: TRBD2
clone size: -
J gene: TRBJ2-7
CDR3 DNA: TGTGCCAGCAGCCATAGGGGGACTAGCGGGGTCCCTTCCTACGAGCAGTACTTC
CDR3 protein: CASSHRGTSGVPSYEQYF

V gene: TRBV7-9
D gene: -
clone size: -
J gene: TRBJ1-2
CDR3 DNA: TGTGCCAGCAGCTTAGAGACTAACTATGGCTACACCTTC
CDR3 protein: CASSLETNYGYTF

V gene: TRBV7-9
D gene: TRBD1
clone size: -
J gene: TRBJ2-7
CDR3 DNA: TGTGCCAGCAGGACTCGACAGGGGGACACCTACGAGCAGTACTTC
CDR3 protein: CASRTRQGDTYEQYF